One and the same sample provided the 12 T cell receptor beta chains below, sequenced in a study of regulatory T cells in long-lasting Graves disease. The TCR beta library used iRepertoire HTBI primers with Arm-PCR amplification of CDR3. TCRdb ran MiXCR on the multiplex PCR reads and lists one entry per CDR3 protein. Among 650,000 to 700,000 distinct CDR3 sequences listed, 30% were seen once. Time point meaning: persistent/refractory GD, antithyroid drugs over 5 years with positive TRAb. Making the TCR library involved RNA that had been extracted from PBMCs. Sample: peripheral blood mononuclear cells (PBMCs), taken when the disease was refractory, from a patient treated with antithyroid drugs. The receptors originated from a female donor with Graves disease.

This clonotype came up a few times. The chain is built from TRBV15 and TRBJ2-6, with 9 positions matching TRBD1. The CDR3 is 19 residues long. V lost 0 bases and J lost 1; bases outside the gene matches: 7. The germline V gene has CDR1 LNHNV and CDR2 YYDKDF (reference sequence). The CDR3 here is CATSRDGLGQGSGANVLTF. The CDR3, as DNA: TGTGCCACCAGCAGAGATGGTTTGGGACAGGGTTCTGGGGCCAACGTCCTGACTTTC. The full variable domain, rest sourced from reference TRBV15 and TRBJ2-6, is DAMVIQNPRYQVTQFGKPVTLSCSQTLNHNVMYWYQQKSSQAPKLLFHYYDKDFNNEADTPDNFQSRRPNTSFCFLDIRSPGLGDTAMYLCATSRDGLGQGSGANVLTFGAGSRLTVL.

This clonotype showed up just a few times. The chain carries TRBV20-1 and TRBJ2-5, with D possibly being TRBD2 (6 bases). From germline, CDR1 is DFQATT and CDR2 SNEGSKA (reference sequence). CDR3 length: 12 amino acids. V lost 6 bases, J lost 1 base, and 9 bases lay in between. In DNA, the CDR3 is TGCAGTGCCGAGGGACTCCAAGAGACCCAGTACTTC. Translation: CSAEGLQETQYF.

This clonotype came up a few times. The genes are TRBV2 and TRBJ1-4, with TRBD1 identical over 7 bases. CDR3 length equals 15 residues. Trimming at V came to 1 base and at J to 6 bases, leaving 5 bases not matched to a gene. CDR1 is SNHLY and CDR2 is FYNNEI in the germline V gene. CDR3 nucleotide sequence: TGTGCCAGCAGTGAAGGGACAGGCGGCTATGAAAAACTGTTTTTT. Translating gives CASSEGTGGYEKLFF.

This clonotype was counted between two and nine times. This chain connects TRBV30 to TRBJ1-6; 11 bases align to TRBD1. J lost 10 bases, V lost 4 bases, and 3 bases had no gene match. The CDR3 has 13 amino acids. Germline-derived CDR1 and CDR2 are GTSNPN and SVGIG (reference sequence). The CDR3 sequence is CAWNGQGASPLHF. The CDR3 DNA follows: TGTGCCTGGAACGGACAGGGGGCCTCACCCCTCCACTTT.

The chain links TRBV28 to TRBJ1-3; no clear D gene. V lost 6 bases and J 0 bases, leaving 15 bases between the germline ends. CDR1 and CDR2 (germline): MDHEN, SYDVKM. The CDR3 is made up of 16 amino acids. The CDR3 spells CASSRLNPFSGNTIYF. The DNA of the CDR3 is TGTGCCAGCAGCCGACTCAACCCCTTCTCTGGAAACACCATATATTTT.

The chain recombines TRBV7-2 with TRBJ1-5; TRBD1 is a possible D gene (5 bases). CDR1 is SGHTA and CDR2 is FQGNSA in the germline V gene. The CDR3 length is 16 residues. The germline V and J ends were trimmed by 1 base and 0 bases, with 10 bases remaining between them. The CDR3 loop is CASSLENRYSNQPQHF. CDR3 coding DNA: TGTGCCAGCAGCTTAGAGAACAGGTATAGCAATCAGCCCCAGCATTTT.

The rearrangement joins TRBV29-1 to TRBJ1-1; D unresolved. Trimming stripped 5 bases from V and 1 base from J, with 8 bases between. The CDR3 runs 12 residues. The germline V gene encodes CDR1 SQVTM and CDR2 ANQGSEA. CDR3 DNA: TGCAGCGTTTCGACCTGGAACACTGAAGCTTTCTTT. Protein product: CSVSTWNTEAFF.

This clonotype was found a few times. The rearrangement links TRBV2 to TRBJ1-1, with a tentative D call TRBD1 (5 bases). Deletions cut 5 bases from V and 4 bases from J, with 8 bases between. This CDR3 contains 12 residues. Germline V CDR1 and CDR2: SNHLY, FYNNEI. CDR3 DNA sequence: TGTGCCAGCAGTCGGGACTTCACTGAAGCTTTCTTT. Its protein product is CASSRDFTEAFF. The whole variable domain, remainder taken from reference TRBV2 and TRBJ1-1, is EPEVTQTPSHQVTQMGQEVILRCVPISNHLYFYWYRQILGQKVEFLVSFYNNEISEKSEIFDDQFSVERPDGSNFTLKIRSTKLEDSAMYFCASSRDFTEAFFGQGTRLTVV.

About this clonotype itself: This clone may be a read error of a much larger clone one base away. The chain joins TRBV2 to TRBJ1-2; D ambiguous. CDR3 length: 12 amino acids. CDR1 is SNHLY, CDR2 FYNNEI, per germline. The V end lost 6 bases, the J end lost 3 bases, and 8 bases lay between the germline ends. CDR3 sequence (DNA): TGTGCCAGCAGAATGTGGGACTATGGCTACACCTTC. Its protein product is CASRMWDYGYTF.

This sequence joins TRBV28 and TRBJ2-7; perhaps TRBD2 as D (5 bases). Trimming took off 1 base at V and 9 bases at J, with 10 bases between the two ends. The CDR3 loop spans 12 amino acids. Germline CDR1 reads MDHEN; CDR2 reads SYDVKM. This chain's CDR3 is CASSLFRAGQYF. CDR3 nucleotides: TGTGCCAGCAGTTTATTCCGGGCGGGGCAGTACTTC.

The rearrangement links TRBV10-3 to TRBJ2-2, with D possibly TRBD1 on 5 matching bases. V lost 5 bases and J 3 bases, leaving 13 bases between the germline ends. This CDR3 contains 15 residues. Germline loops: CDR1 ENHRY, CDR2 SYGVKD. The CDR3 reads CAISNRPGDTGELFF. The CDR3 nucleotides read TGTGCCATCAGTAACAGGCCAGGAGACACCGGGGAGCTGTTTTTT.

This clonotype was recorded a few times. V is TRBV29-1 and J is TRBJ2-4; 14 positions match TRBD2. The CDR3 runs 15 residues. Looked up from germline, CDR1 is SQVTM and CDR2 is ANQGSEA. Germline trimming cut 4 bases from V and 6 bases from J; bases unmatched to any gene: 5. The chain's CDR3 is CSVVGLAGVGNIQYF. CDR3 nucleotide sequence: TGCAGCGTTGTGGGACTAGCGGGAGTCGGAAACATTCAGTACTTC. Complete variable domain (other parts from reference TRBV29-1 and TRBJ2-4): SAVISQKPSRDICQRGTSLTIQCQVDSQVTMMFWYRQQPGQSLTLIATANQGSEATYESGFVIDKFPISRPNLTFSTLTVSNMSPEDSSIYLCSVVGLAGVGNIQYFGAGTRLSVL.